Below, 30 T cell receptor beta chains from the same sample are listed, as sequenced in a study of T-cell reconstitution after alpha-beta-depleted transplantation in children. Researchers prepared the TCRbeta library using unique molecular identifiers, the study reports. Using its own MiXCR run on the PCR reads, TCRdb lists one record per CDR3 protein. This sample has around 580,000 distinct CDR3 sequences, with roughly 23% found just once. The sample here was PBMCs, mostly from graft donor cells, taken 360 days after TCRalphabeta/CD19-depleted stem cell transplant. The receptors originated from a boy under two years old who had a stem cell transplant for acute myeloid leukemia, so the T cells may come from the graft donor.

This clonotype was counted at least ten times. V is TRBV20-1 and J is TRBJ1-1; no definite D call. V lost 1 base and J lost 5, with 14 bases in between. This CDR3 comprises 14 residues. Germline V lookup: CDR1 DFQATT, CDR2 SNEGSKA (reference sequence). In DNA, the CDR3 is TGCAGTGCTAGAGGTGGAGGGTTGGGTACTGAAGCTTTCTTT. Translating gives CSARGGGLGTEAFF.

This clonotype appeared many times. This chain links TRBV28 with TRBJ2-7, with 13 bases lining up with TRBD2. Trimming at V came to 5 bases and at J to 1 base, leaving 2 bases not matched to a gene. Germline V CDR1 and CDR2: MDHEN, SYDVKM. The CDR3 is 15 amino acids. CDR3 sequence reads: CASSQGLAGSYEQYV. CDR3 in DNA: TGTGCCAGCAGTCAGGGACTAGCGGGGTCCTACGAGCAGTACGTC.

This clonotype was detected ten times or more. CDR3 residues: CSVERAGEQFF. CDR3 DNA: TGCAGCGTTGAAAGGGCGGGTGAGCAGTTCTTC. The rearrangement links TRBV29-1 to TRBJ2-1; D perhaps matches TRBD2 (5 bases). Trimming shortened V by 2 bases and J by 9 bases, and 8 bases separated the two germline ends. Germline assignment: CDR1 SQVTM and CDR2 ANQGSEA. The CDR3 contains 11 residues.

This clonotype has more than one count but fewer than ten. The gene calls are TRBV10-3 and TRBJ2-2; the D is unclear. Per germline, CDR1 ENHRY and CDR2 SYGVKD. The CDR3 runs to 14 residues. Trimming cost V 0 bases and J 8 bases, with 10 bases left between them. As DNA, the CDR3 is TGTGCCATCAGTGAGTCCCCATACCCAGGGGAGCTGTTTTTT. Its translation: CAISESPYPGELFF.

This clonotype was seen many times. The chain combines TRBV25-1 with TRBJ2-7; D remains unclear. CDR3 length: 14 residues. Trimming removed 6 bases from V and 2 bases from J, with 14 bases in between. Germline V gives CDR1 MGHDK, CDR2 SYGVNS. CDR3 sequence: CASRMNTAPYEQYV. CDR3 bases: TGTGCCAGCAGGATGAACACGGCCCCCTACGAGCAGTACGTC.

This clonotype has a count of ten or more. The rearrangement uses TRBV6-5 and TRBJ1-2; 7 bases map to TRBD1. The CDR3 loop spans 14 amino acids. Per the germline V gene, CDR1 is MNHEY and CDR2 is SVGAGI. V was pared by 0 bases and J by 5 bases, with 3 bases of the junction left unmatched. The CDR3 spells CASSYSGGRYGYTF. CDR3 DNA: TGTGCCAGCAGTTACTCAGGGGGCCGGTATGGCTACACCTTC.

This clonotype was recorded many times. The chain joins TRBV6-5 to TRBJ2-1, with 8 bases fitting TRBD2. Germline-derived CDR1 and CDR2 are MNHEY and SVGAGI. This CDR3 has 14 amino acids. The J segment lost 8 bases and the V segment lost 4 bases, leaving 7 bases of the junction unmatched. The CDR3 here is CASSSEIAGYEQFF. CDR3 bases: TGTGCCAGCAGTTCCGAGATAGCGGGGTATGAGCAGTTCTTC.

The V gene is TRBV12-3 or TRBV12-4, the J gene TRBJ1-6; unclear D gene. V gave up 4 bases and J gave up 9 bases, with 7 bases separating them. This CDR3 spans 12 amino acids. CDR3 loop: CASSWLGSPLHF. CDR3 nucleotides: TGTGCCAGCAGTTGGCTGGGTTCACCCCTCCACTTT.

This clonotype came up once. V is TRBV21-1 and J is TRBJ2-1; TRBD2 reflects the table's D call only, with no check against the DNA. TRBV21-1 is given as a pseudogene. This CDR3 region has 18 residues. The CDR3 protein is CASSNLTSGGPIDNEQFF. The CDR3, as DNA: TGTGCCAGCAGCAACCTTACTAGCGGGGGGCCTATTGACAATGAGCAGTTCTTC.

The chain is built from TRBV12-3 or TRBV12-4 and TRBJ2-2; perhaps TRBD1 as D (6 bases). Trimming left V 11 bases short and J 10 bases short, with 17 bases between. The CDR3 runs 12 residues. CDR3 loop: CAVTRGIEELFF. The CDR3 bases are TGTGCCGTCACTAGGGGGATCGAGGAGCTGTTTTTT.

The rearrangement uses TRBV7-2 and TRBJ1-3; 11 bases are shared with TRBD1. V shed 0 bases and J 0 bases; nucleotides not matched to a gene: 1. Germline loops: CDR1 SGHTA, CDR2 FQGNSA. The CDR3 length is 17 residues. CDR3 coding DNA: TGTGCCAGCAGCTTAGCCGGGACAGGGGGCTCTGGAAACACCATATATTTT. This translates into CASSLAGTGGSGNTIYF.

The gene calls are TRBV5-1 and TRBJ2-6, with no clear D. Germline V CDR1 and CDR2: SGHRS, YFSETQ. Trimming left V 2 bases short and J 2 bases short, with 8 bases between. The CDR3 is made up of 15 amino acids. The CDR3 DNA follows: TGCGCCAGCAGCTTCCCGGTCCCTGGGGCCAACGTCCTGACTTTC. This translates into CASSFPVPGANVLTF.

The chain employs TRBV24-1 and TRBJ2-7, with D possibly being TRBD1 or TRBD2 (6 bases each). Trimming took 3 bases from V and 3 from J, leaving 20 bases between them. There are 17 residues in the CDR3. CDR1 and CDR2 from the germline V gene are KGHDR and SFDVKD. The CDR3 protein is CATSDPRGPGGGYEQYF. CDR3 DNA sequence: TGTGCCACCAGTGATCCCCGGGGGCCCGGAGGAGGCTACGAGCAGTACTTC.

The gene calls are TRBV12-3 or TRBV12-4 and TRBJ1-5; 8 nucleotides match TRBD1. The CDR3 has 15 residues. J gave up 4 bases and V 3 bases, and 5 bases lay outside the gene matches. CDR3 coding DNA: TGTGCCAGCAGTTTGAGACAGGGGTGGAATCAGCCCCAGCATTTT. It translates to CASSLRQGWNQPQHF.

V gene TRBV20-1 combines with J gene TRBJ2-7; TRBD2 matches 7 bases. Germline V gene lookup returns CDR1 DFQATT and CDR2 SNEGSKA (reference sequence). Trimming at V came to 5 bases and at J to 5 bases, leaving 15 bases not matched to a gene. CDR3 length equals 15 residues. CDR3 nucleotide sequence: TGCAGTGCTCGGCTGGTGGGAGGGCGCGCCCACGAGCAGTACTTC. Translation: CSARLVGGRAHEQYF.

This clonotype came up a few times. The V gene is TRBV28, the J gene TRBJ2-7; a possible D gene is TRBD1 (5 bases). Germline CDR1 is MDHEN and CDR2 is SYDVKM. The CDR3 loop spans 14 amino acids. V lost 3 bases and J lost 0, with 9 bases in between. The CDR3 loop is CASSFSDSSYEQYV. CDR3 nucleotides: TGTGCCAGCAGTTTTAGTGACAGCTCCTACGAGCAGTACGTC.

A single count supports this clonotype. Possible read error: a much larger clone is one base away. V is TRBV7-7 and J is TRBJ2-5; 13 bases line up with TRBD2. The germline V gene encodes CDR1 SSHAT and CDR2 FNYEAQ (reference sequence). J gave up 5 bases and V 5 bases, and 5 bases lay outside the gene matches. The CDR3 runs to 15 residues. CDR3 in DNA: TGTGCCAGCAGCCCAACGGGACTAGCGGGGGAGACCCAGTACTTC. This encodes CASSPTGLAGETQYF.

This clonotype has a handful of counts. This rearrangement joins TRBV6-6 to TRBJ1-2; a possible D gene is TRBD1 (5 bases). The length of the CDR3 is 13 residues. CDR1 is MNHNY, CDR2 SVGAGI, per germline (reference sequence). V was trimmed by 2 bases and J by 8 bases, leaving 12 bases between them. The CDR3 here is CASSYEGLRGYTF. The CDR3 coding sequence is TGTGCCAGCAGTTACGAGGGGCTTCGGGGCTACACCTTC.

This clonotype occurred many times. The V gene is TRBV28, the J gene TRBJ2-5; 7 nucleotides align to TRBD1. The V and J ends lost 3 bases and 0 bases, in that order; junction bases with no gene match: 7. The CDR3 length is 16 residues. Looked up from germline, CDR1 is MDHEN and CDR2 is SYDVKM. The CDR3: CASSLGTAPYQETQYF. DNA of the CDR3: TGTGCCAGCAGTTTGGGGACAGCGCCTTACCAAGAGACCCAGTACTTC.

In its sample, this clonotype was seen a few times. This chain links TRBV24-1 with TRBJ2-7, with D unclear. This CDR3 spans 12 amino acids. CDR1 and CDR2 (germline): KGHDR, SFDVKD. The V and J ends lost 7 bases and 6 bases respectively, with 12 bases between them. As DNA, the CDR3 is TGTGCCACCAGGGAGAAGTTCGGCGAGCAGTACGTC. This translates into CATREKFGEQYV.

This clonotype was observed at least ten times. V usage is TRBV6-5 and J usage is TRBJ2-1; either TRBD1 or TRBD2 may supply D (6 bases each). The V gene lost 8 bases and the J gene lost 9 bases, with 20 bases spanning the gap. The CDR3 runs 14 residues. Germline V gives CDR1 MNHEY, CDR2 SVGAGI. The CDR3 loop is CASALGGRRSEQFF. The CDR3 DNA is TGTGCCAGCGCCCTTGGGGGGCGGAGGAGTGAGCAGTTCTTC.

The chain uses TRBV20-1 and TRBJ1-1, with no clear D. The CDR3 covers 12 residues. Deletions cut 7 bases from V and 7 bases from J, with 16 bases between. Germline CDR1 is DFQATT and CDR2 is SNEGSKA (reference sequence). CDR3 loop: CSVPPNLGEAFF. The CDR3 coding sequence is TGCAGTGTCCCCCCGAACCTTGGTGAAGCTTTCTTT.

Note on this clonotype: A much larger clone differs from this one at a single base, so this may be a read error. The chain uses TRBV6-1 and TRBJ2-3; 10 nucleotides agree with TRBD2. The CDR3 totals 15 residues. CDR1 is MNHNS and CDR2 is SASEGT in the germline V gene. V was pared by 6 bases and J by 2 bases, with 5 bases of the junction left unmatched. CDR3: CASRLAGEITDTQYF. The CDR3 coding sequence is TGTGCCAGCAGGCTAGCGGGGGAGATCACAGATACGCAGTATTTT.

This clonotype was seen a handful of times. The CDR3: CSARPDHGSYYGYTF. The CDR3 nucleotides read TGCAGTGCTAGGCCCGATCACGGGTCTTACTATGGCTACACCTTC. The chain is built from TRBV20-1 and TRBJ1-2; unclear D gene. CDR3 size: 15 residues. Germline V lookup: CDR1 DFQATT, CDR2 SNEGSKA (reference sequence). V was clipped by 3 bases and J by 3 bases, with 17 bases between them.

This chain uses TRBV7-2 with TRBJ2-5; D not certain. This CDR3 has 14 residues. Germline loops: CDR1 SGHTA, CDR2 FQGNSA. With 5 bases removed from V and 0 bases from J, the gap between germline ends came to 10 bases. The CDR3 bases are TGTGCCAGCAGCCCTCTATCGTACCAAGAGACCCAGTACTTC. It translates to CASSPLSYQETQYF.

This clonotype was counted many times. V and J are TRBV28 and TRBJ1-5, with a weak D call TRBD1 (6 bases). The V gene's germline CDR1 is MDHEN and CDR2 SYDVKM. The V gene lost 6 bases and the J gene lost 3 bases, with 12 bases spanning the gap. CDR3 size: 14 residues. CDR3 nucleotide sequence: TGTGCCAGCAGCTTACAGGGTGACAATCAGCCCCAGCATTTT. Amino acid sequence: CASSLQGDNQPQHF.

This clonotype was counted a few times. V usage is TRBV12-3 or TRBV12-4 and J usage is TRBJ1-4; perhaps TRBD1 as D (6 bases). V dropped 6 bases and J dropped 4 bases, with 12 bases sitting between them. The CDR3 covers 14 residues. The CDR3 here is CASRGQQVNEKLFF. Here the CDR3 DNA reads TGTGCCAGCAGGGGACAACAAGTTAATGAAAAACTGTTTTTT.

The chain uses TRBV7-8 and TRBJ1-4; maybe TRBD1 (6 bases). V was cut by 2 bases and J by 8 bases, with 15 bases left in between. Germline loops: CDR1 SGHVS, CDR2 FQNEAQ. This CDR3 has 15 amino acids. CDR3 sequence reads: CASSLRGGGVEKLFF. The CDR3 DNA reads as TGTGCCAGCAGCTTAAGGGGCGGGGGCGTAGAAAAACTGTTTTTT.

The rearrangement links TRBV28 to TRBJ1-5; 8 bases match TRBD1. CDR1 is MDHEN, CDR2 SYDVKM, per germline. V shed 6 bases and J 0 bases; nucleotides not matched to a gene: 10. The CDR3 has 17 amino acids. The CDR3 here is CASRTGTGPYSNQPQHF. Here the CDR3 DNA reads TGTGCCAGCAGGACCGGGACAGGTCCCTATAGCAATCAGCCCCAGCATTTT. Filled out from reference TRBV28 and TRBJ1-5, the complete variable domain reads DVKVTQSSRYLVKRTGEKVFLECVQDMDHENMFWYRQDPGLGLRLIYFSYDVKMKEKGDIPEGYSVSREKKERFSLILESASTNQTSMYLCASRTGTGPYSNQPQHFGDGTRLSIL.

This chain connects TRBV10-3 to TRBJ1-1, with unresolved D. The germline V and J ends were trimmed by 4 bases and 0 bases, with 9 bases remaining between them. This CDR3 spans 14 amino acids. Per the germline V gene, CDR1 is ENHRY and CDR2 is SYGVKD. The CDR3 nucleotides are TGTGCCATCAGTGGGGCAGCCGTGAACACTGAAGCTTTCTTT. Protein: CAISGAAVNTEAFF.